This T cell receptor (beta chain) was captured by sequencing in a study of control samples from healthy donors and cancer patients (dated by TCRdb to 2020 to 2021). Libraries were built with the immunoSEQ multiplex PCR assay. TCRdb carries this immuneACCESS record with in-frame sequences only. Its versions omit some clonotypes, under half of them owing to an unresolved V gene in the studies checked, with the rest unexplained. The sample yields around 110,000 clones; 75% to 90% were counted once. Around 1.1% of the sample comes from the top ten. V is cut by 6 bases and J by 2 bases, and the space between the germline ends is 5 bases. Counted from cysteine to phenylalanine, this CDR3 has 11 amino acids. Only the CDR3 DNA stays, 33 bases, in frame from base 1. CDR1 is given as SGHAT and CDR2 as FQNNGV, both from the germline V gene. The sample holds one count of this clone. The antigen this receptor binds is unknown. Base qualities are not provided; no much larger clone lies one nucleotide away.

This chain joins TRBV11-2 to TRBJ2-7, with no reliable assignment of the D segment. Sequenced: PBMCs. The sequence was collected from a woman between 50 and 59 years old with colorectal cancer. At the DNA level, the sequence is TGTGCCAGCAGTCGTACCTACGAGCAGTACTTC. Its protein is CASSRTYEQYF.